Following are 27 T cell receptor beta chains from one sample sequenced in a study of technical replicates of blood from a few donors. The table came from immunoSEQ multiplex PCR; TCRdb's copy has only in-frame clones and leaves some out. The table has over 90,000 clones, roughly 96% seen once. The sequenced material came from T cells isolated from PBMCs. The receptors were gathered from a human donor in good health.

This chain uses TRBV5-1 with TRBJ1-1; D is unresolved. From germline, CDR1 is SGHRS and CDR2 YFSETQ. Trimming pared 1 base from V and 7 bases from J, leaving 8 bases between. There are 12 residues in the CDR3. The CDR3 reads CASSLNRVEAFF. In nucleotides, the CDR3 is TGCGCCAGCAGCTTGAACCGAGTTGAAGCTTTCTTT.

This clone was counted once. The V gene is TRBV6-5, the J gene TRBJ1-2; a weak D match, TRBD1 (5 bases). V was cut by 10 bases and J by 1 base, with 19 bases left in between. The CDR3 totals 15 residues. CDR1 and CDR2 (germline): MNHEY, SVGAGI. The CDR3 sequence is CATSTGGEGNYGYTF. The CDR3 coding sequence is TGTGCCACTTCAACTGGGGGGGAAGGTAACTATGGCTACACCTTC.

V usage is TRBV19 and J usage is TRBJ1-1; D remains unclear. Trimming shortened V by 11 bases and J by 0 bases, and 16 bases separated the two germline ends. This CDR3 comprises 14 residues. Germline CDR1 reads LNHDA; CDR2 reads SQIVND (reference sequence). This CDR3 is CALPRIAMNTEAFF. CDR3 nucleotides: TGTGCCCTCCCCCGGATAGCCATGAACACTGAAGCTTTCTTT.

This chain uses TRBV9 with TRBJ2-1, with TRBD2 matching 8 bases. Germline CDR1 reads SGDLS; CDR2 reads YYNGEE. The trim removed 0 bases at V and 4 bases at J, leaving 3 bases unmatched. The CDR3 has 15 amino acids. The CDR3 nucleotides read TGTGCCAGCAGCGTAGAAGCGGGAGAGTACAATGAGCAGTTCTTC. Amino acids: CASSVEAGEYNEQFF.

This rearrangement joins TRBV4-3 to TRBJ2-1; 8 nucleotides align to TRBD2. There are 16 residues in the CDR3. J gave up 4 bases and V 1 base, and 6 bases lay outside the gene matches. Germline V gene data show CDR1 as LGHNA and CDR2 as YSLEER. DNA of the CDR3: TGCGCCAGCAGCCAAGGAGGAAGCGGGGGATACAATGAGCAGTTCTTC. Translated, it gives CASSQGGSGGYNEQFF.

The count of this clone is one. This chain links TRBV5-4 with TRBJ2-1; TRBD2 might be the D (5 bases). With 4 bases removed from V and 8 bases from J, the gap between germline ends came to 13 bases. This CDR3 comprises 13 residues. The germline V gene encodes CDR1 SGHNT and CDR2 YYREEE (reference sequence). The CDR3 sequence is CASSPFSRDEQFF. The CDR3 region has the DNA TGTGCCAGCAGCCCCTTTTCGCGGGATGAGCAGTTCTTC.

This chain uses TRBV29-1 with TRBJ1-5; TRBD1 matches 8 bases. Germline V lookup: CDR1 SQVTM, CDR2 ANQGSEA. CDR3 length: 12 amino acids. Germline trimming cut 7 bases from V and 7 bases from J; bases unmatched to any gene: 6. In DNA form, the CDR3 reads TGCAGCGCCCCGACAGGGGAGCAGCCCCAGCATTTT. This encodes CSAPTGEQPQHF.

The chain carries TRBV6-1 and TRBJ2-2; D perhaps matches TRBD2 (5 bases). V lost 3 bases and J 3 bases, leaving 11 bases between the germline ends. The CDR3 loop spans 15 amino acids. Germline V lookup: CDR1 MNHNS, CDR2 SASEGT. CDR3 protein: CASSDGSPDTGELFF. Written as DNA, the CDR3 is TGTGCCAGCAGTGATGGGAGTCCGGACACCGGGGAGCTGTTTTTT.

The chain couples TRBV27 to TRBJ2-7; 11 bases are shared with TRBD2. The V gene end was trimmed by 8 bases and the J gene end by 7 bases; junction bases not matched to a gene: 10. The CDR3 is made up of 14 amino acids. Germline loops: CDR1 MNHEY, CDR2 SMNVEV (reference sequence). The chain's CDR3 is CASVLLAGAKEQYF. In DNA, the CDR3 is TGTGCCAGCGTACTACTAGCGGGAGCTAAGGAGCAGTACTTC.

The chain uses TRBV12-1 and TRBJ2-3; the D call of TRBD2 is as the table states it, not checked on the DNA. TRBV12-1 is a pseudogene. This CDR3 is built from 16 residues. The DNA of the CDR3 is TGTGCCAGCAGCAAAGGACTAGCGAGCTCTGGAGATACGCAGTATTTT. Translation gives CASSKGLASSGDTQYF.

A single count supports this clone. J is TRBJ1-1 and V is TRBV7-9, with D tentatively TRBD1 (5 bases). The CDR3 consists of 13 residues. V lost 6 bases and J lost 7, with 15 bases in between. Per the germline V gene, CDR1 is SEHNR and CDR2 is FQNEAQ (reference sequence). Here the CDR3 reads CASRSGTGHEAFF. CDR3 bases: TGTGCCAGCAGAAGCGGGACCGGTCATGAAGCTTTCTTT. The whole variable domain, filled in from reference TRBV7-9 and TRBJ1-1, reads DTGVSQNPRHKITKRGQNVTFRCDPISEHNRLYWYRQTLGQGPEFLTYFQNEAQLEKSRLLSDRFSAERPKGSFSTLEIQRTEQGDSAMYLCASRSGTGHEAFFGQGTRLTVV.

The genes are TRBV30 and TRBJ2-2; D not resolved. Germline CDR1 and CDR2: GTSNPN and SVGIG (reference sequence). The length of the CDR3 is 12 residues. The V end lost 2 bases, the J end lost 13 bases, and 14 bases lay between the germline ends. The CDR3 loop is CAWSLPVFGLFF. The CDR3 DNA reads TGTGCCTGGAGTCTCCCAGTGTTTGGGCTGTTTTTT.

The DNA of the CDR3 is TGTGCCAGCAGTTGGGGGGGGGAGTCCTACGAGCAGTACTTC. Protein product: CASSWGGESYEQYF. This rearrangement joins TRBV27 to TRBJ2-7; TRBD2 aligns across 7 bases. Trimming removed 4 bases from V and 1 base from J; junction bases left unmatched: 4. Germline values: CDR1 MNHEY, CDR2 SMNVEV (reference sequence). This CDR3 region has 14 residues.

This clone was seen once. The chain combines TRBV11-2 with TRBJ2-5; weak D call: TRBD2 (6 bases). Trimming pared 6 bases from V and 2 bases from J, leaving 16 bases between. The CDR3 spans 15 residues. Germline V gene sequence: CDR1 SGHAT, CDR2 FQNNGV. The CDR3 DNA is TGTGCCAGCAGAACCCTAGACGGGAGACAAGAGACCCAGTACTTC. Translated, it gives CASRTLDGRQETQYF.

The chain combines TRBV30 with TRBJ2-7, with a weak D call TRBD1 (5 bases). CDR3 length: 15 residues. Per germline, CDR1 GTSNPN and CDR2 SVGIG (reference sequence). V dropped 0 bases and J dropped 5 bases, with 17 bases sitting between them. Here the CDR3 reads CAWSVPRGLRDEQYF. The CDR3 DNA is TGTGCCTGGAGTGTACCAAGGGGCTTGCGAGACGAGCAGTACTTC.

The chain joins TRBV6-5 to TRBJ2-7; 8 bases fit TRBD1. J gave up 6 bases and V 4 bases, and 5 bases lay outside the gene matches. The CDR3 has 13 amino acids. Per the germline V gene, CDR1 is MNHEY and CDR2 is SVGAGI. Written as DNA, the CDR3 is TGTGCCAGCAGTTCGCAGGGGGCATCCGAGCAGTACTTC. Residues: CASSSQGASEQYF.

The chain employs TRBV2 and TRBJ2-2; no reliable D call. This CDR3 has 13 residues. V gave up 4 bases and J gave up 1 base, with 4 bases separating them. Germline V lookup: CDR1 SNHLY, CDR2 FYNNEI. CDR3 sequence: CASSGQNTGELFF. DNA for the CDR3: TGTGCCAGCAGTGGTCAGAACACCGGGGAGCTGTTTTTT.

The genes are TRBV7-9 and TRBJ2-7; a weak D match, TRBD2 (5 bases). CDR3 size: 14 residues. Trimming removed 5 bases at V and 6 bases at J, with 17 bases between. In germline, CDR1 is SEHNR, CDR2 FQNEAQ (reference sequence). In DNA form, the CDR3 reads TGTGCCAGCAGCCCCCTAGTTGCGGGTTCCGAGCAGTACTTC. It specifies CASSPLVAGSEQYF. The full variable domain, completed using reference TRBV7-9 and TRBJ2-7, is DTGVSQNPRHKITKRGQNVTFRCDPISEHNRLYWYRQTLGQGPEFLTYFQNEAQLEKSRLLSDRFSAERPKGSFSTLEIQRTEQGDSAMYLCASSPLVAGSEQYFGPGTRLTVT.

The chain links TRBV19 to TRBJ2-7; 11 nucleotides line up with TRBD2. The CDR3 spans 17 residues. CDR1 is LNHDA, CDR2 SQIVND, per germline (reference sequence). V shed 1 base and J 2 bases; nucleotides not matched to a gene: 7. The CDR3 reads CASSIGLAGILPYEQYF. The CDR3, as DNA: TGTGCCAGTAGTATAGGACTAGCGGGAATACTACCCTACGAGCAGTACTTC.

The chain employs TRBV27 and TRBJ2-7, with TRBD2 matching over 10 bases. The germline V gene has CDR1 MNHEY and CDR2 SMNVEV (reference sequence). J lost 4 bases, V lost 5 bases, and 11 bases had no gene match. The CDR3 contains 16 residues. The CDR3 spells CASSPIAGGGGYEQYF. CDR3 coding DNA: TGTGCCAGCAGTCCCATAGCGGGAGGAGGAGGATACGAGCAGTACTTC.

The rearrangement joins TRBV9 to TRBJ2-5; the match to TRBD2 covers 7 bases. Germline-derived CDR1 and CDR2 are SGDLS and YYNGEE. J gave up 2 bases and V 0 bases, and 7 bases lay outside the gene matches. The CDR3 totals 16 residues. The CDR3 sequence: CASSVEELARQETQYF. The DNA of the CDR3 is TGTGCCAGCAGCGTAGAAGAACTAGCGAGACAAGAGACCCAGTACTTC.

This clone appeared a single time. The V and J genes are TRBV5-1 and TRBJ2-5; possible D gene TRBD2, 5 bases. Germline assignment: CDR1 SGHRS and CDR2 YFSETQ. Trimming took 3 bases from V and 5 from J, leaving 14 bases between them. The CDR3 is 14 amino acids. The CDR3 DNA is TGCGCCAGCAGCTCCAATGGACTCACGGAGACCCAGTACTTC. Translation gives CASSSNGLTETQYF. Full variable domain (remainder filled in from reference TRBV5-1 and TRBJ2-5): KAGVTQTPRYLIKTRGQQVTLSCSPISGHRSVSWYQQTPGQGLQFLFEYFSETQRNKGNFPGRFSGRQFSNSRSEMNVSTLELGDSALYLCASSSNGLTETQYFGPGTRLLVL.

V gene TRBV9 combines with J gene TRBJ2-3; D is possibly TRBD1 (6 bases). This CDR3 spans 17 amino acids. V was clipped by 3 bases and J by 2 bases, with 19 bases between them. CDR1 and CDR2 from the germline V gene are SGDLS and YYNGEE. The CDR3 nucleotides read TGTGCCAGCAGCGGAGAGGTTGGACAGTACTACACAGATACGCAGTATTTT. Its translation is CASSGEVGQYYTDTQYF. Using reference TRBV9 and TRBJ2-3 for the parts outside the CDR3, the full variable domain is DSGVTQTPKHLITATGQRVTLRCSPRSGDLSVYWYQQSLDQGLQFLIQYYNGEERAKGNILERFSAQQFPDLHSELNLSSLELGDSALYFCASSGEVGQYYTDTQYFGPGTRLTVL.

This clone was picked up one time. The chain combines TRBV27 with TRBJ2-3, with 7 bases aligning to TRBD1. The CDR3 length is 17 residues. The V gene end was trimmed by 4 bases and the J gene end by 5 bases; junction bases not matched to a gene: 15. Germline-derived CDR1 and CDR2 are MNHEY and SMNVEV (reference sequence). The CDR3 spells CASSYVTGRPLEDTQYF. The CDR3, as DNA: TGTGCCAGCAGTTACGTGACAGGGCGCCCACTGGAAGATACGCAGTATTTT.

The CDR3 nucleotides read TGTGCCAGCAGCTTAGTTGGACAGGAGGATAGGGGCTACACCTTC. Its translation is CASSLVGQEDRGYTF. This chain joins TRBV7-9 and TRBJ1-2, with 7 bases fitting TRBD1. The germline V gene encodes CDR1 SEHNR and CDR2 FQNEAQ (reference sequence). The CDR3 has 15 amino acids. V lost 1 base and J lost 8; bases outside the gene matches: 10. The full variable domain, in which reference TRBV7-9 and TRBJ1-2 provide the parts outside the CDR3, is DTGVSQNPRHKITKRGQNVTFRCDPISEHNRLYWYRQTLGQGPEFLTYFQNEAQLEKSRLLSDRFSAERPKGSFSTLEIQRTEQGDSAMYLCASSLVGQEDRGYTFGSGTRLTVV.

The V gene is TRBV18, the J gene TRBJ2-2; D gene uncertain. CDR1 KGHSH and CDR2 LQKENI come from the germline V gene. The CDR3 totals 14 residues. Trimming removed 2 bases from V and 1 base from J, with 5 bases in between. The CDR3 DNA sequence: TGTGCCAGCTCACCAGTCAGGAACACCGGGGAGCTGTTTTTT. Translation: CASSPVRNTGELFF.

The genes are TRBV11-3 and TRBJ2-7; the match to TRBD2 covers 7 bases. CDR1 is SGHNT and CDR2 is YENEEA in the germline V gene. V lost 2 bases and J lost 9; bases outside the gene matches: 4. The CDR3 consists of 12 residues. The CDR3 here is CASSLLAGAQYF. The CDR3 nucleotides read TGTGCCAGCAGCTTACTGGCGGGAGCGCAGTACTTC.